This T cell receptor beta chain was documented in a study of shared clonotypes between healthy human individuals (TCRdb year 2020). Background for the entire study: Two women and three men aged 18 to 49 years were included in the cohort. Each donor's leukapheresis produced roughly between roughly 0.85 and 9.5 billion PBMCs. Blood TCR repertoires of four to six healthy adults were deeply sequenced to estimate repertoire size and the extent of clonotype sharing between individuals. To increase sequencing depth and limit assay-specific biases, TCR repertoire library preparation and sequencing were carried out by different laboratories using diverse techniques.

The study at large found these results: Based on pairwise subsampling, the degree of clonotype sharing among donors was expected to be affected by sequencing depth. Sampling was restricted to blood, and TCR repertoires in tissues likely differ from the TCR repertoires found in blood. The small number of donors limited the genetic and exposure-history diversity represented.

Details on this clone: Its antigen has not been determined. This probably arose from a read error, given a far larger clone one base away. The sample has other DNA sequences that encode this CDR3 too.

Using the deep immunoSEQ assay, TCR CDR3 regions were amplified from genomic DNA by multiplex PCR. Extracted genomic DNA from each cell subset was spread evenly across all wells of several immunoSEQ 96-well plates, with each plate serving as a replicate. Each replicate PCR for unsorted PBMC received 300 to 350 ng genomic DNA, equal to 25,000 to 35,000 T cell genomes. Unsorted PBMC genomic DNA was sequenced across ten immunoSEQ deep assay plates. The purified libraries were quantified using a Qubit 3.0 fluorometer, sized with a Bioanalyzer 2100, and then quantified again using the KAPA Library Quantification kit. Each immunoSEQ 96-well plate was sequenced on its own single-read 150-cycle Illumina NextSeq 550 flow cell. Regarding the original processing steps: The immunoSEQ output contained only junctional sequences without quality scores, so filtering could not match that applied to full-length reads. To assign V/J genes and CDR3, sequences were annotated against IMGT germline references using PyIR, a Python wrapper for IgBLAST v1.9. Reads were filtered out if the reads had weak V/J assignments (E-value above 1e-6), no CDR3, stop codons, out-of-frame junctions, or ambiguous translated residues. A V3J clonotype was defined by an identical inferred V gene, J gene, and CDR3 amino acid sequence. Percentage overlap between repertoires was computed as shared unique clonotypes divided by the size of the smaller repertoire. Richness of each repertoire was evaluated using RTK rarefaction, the Chao1 estimator, and Recon v2.1 estimates of unobserved clonotypes. In TCRdb, the immuneACCESS table is reduced to in-frame sequences with V and J assigned. These tables do not hold every clone; where another copy was compared, an unresolved V gene accounts for under half, and the others remain unexplained. D and trimming were read from the DNA, whereas the V and J calls and clone size are those reported in that table. The sample table records approximately 440,000 clones; 70% to 80% of these occur just once. Clones ranked in the top ten supply around 12% of the sample.

Donors were healthy HIV-negative adults with no recently reported acute infections or vaccinations. Only Caucasian adults living in Nashville, Tennessee, USA were represented among the donors. For unsorted samples, about 87 million PBMCs were counted, and genomic DNA was extracted using the QIAamp DNA Blood Mini kit. Blood was obtained by leukapheresis, after which PBMCs were separated by Ficoll-Histopaque density gradient centrifugation and cryopreserved in liquid nitrogen vapor phase. The CDR3 sequence holds 15 residues, the cysteine and phenylalanine included. The DNA shown is the 45-base CDR3, in frame from base 1. CDR1 MGHRA and CDR2 YSYEKL are derived from the germline V gene.

Material for sequencing was PBMCs. This TCR was recovered from a woman between 40 and 50 years old in good health. Some clones in this sample may be carry-over from other donors' samples. The chain links TRBV4-1 with TRBJ1-1, with the D gene not confidently named. The CDR3 protein sequence reads: CASSQDGRENTEAFF. The DNA reads as follows: TGTGCCAGCAGCCAAGATGGGAGGGAGAACACTGAAGCTTTCTTT.